This is a list of T cell receptor beta chains from one sample in a study of cytomegalovirus exposure and HLA in healthy donors. The data were produced by immunoSEQ multiplex PCR, yet TCRdb's version contains in-frame clones alone and is incomplete. The sample records tens of thousands of clones, around three quarters being singletons. Input material: PBMCs. Receptor source: a woman aged 45-59 years in good health and CMV-seropositive. CDR3s include the opening cysteine and the closing phenylalanine or tryptophan. Fields, in order: V gene, D gene, clone size, J gene, CDR3 DNA, CDR3 protein. D genes are given only for firm matches. Size is omitted from some rows. Given values are once, few, many or a class for expanded clones.

>TRBV7-2|TRBD1|NA|TRBJ1-2
TGTGCCAGCAGCCAACAAGGACAGGGGGGCTTCTATGGCTACACCTTC
CASSQQGQGGFYGYTF
>TRBV6-6|NA|NA|TRBJ1-5
TGTGCCAGCAGGCGAACACCAGGGAATCAGCCCCAGCATTTT
CASRRTPGNQPQHF
>TRBV5-4|NA|NA|TRBJ2-5
TGTGCCAGCAGCTTGGCCCAAAAAACAGGGTTTCAAGAGACCCAGTACTTC
CASSLAQKTGFQETQYF
>TRBV28|NA|once|TRBJ1-4
TGTGCCAGCAGTTTGCGGCAGGGAAACGAAAAACTGTTTTTT
CASSLRQGNEKLFF
>TRBV19|TRBD1|NA|TRBJ1-4
TGTGCCAGTAGTCCCCCGGGACAGTCTAATGAAAAACTGTTTTTT
CASSPPGQSNEKLFF
>TRBV9|NA|NA|TRBJ1-2
TGTGCCAGCAGCCCCCGCGCACTCTATGGCTACACCTTC
CASSPRALYGYTF
>TRBV21-1|NA|once|TRBJ2-6
TGTGCCAGCACCCTAGGCCCGAACAGGGGGAAGAGGTCTGGGGCCAACGTCCTGACTTTC
CASTLGPNRGKRSGANVLTF
>TRBV6-5|TRBD1|once|TRBJ1-1
TGTGCCAGCAGAAGACAGGGCATGAACACTGAAGCTTTCTTT
CASRRQGMNTEAFF
>TRBV7-6|TRBD2|few|TRBJ2-3
TGTGCCAGCAGCTTGGGACTAGCGCGCACAGATACGCAGTATTTT
CASSLGLARTDTQYF
>TRBV11-2|TRBD1|NA|TRBJ2-7
TGTGCCAGCAGCTTAGCGGGACAGGAGTTCTACGAGCAGTACTTC
CASSLAGQEFYEQYF
>TRBV19|TRBD1|NA|TRBJ2-2
TGTGCCAGTAGAAGGGACCCGGGACAGGGGGCTTTAAGGGAGCTGTTTTTT
CASRRDPGQGALRELFF
>TRBV5-4|NA|NA|TRBJ2-1
TGTGCCAGCAGCCGGGAGCGCGACAGCTATGAGCAGTTCTTC
CASSRERDSYEQFF
>TRBV4-1|NA|NA|TRBJ1-4
TGCGCCAGCAGCCAAGCGGGTTGGGGGGGGGAACTGTTTTTT
CASSQAGWGGELFF
>TRBV4-2|NA|NA|TRBJ1-1
TGTGCCAGCAGCCAAGATGGGCAGGGTGTCACTGAAGCTTTCTTT
CASSQDGQGVTEAFF
>TRBV5-1|TRBD2|few|TRBJ2-1
TGCGCCAGCAGCTTGGTGAGCGGGAGCTCCTACAATGAGCAGTTCTTC
CASSLVSGSSYNEQFF
>TRBV5-1|TRBD1|NA|TRBJ1-2
TGCGCCAGCAGCTGGGGTCCCCGGACAGGGGCTTTTGGCTACACCTTC
CASSWGPRTGAFGYTF
>TRBV19|TRBD2|NA|TRBJ2-1
TGTGCCAGTAGTATCCACCGACGGACTAGCCCCTACAATGAGCAGTTCTTC
CASSIHRRTSPYNEQFF
>TRBV30|TRBD1|NA|TRBJ2-2
TGTGCCTGGGTCCTTTACGGACAGGGGAAGCTGTTTTTT
CAWVLYGQGKLFF
>TRBV7-8|NA|NA|TRBJ2-7
TGTGCCAGCAGCCGGAGGGCAGCCACCTACGAGCAGTACTTC
CASSRRAATYEQYF
>TRBV29-1|NA|NA|TRBJ2-3
TGCAGCGCCCCTCGACAGGGCACAGATACGCAGTATTTT
CSAPRQGTDTQYF
>TRBV6-5|TRBD1|NA|TRBJ1-6
TGTGCCAGCAAGAGGCCCGGGACAGAAAATTCACCCCTCCACTTT
CASKRPGTENSPLHF
>TRBV5-1|TRBD2|NA|TRBJ2-1
TGCGCCAGCAGCCCGGGACTAGCGGCGAATGAGCAGTTCTTC
CASSPGLAANEQFF
>TRBV4-3|NA|NA|TRBJ1-1
TGCGCCAGCAGCCTCAGGGGGAACACTGAAGCTTTCTTT
CASSLRGNTEAFF
>TRBV7-9|NA|NA|TRBJ2-3
TGTTCCAGCAGTCCCCTAGGAGATACGCAGTATTTT
CSSSPLGDTQYF
>TRBV19|TRBD1|NA|TRBJ1-3
TGTGCCACCATCAACAGGGGAGGAAACACCATATATTTT
CATINRGGNTIYF
>TRBV5-6|NA|once|TRBJ1-2
TGTGCCAGCAGCCAAGGACCCGGAGGTAACTATGGCTACACCTTC
CASSQGPGGNYGYTF
>TRBV5-4|NA|medium-sized|TRBJ1-2
TGTGCCAGCAGCTTAGGACAAACCTATGGCTACACCTTC
CASSLGQTYGYTF
>TRBV4-3|TRBD2|NA|TRBJ2-1
TGCGCCAGCAGCCCCCTCCCGGAAAGCGGGGCTTTGCAGTTCTTC
CASSPLPESGALQFF
>TRBV6-5|TRBD1|NA|TRBJ2-7
TGTGCCAGCAGGAAGGACAGGGCGCGGGAGCAGTACTTC
CASRKDRAREQYF
>TRBV10-3|TRBD2|NA|TRBJ2-7
TGTGCCATCAGAGACGGCGGGAGGGGGGCTGGCGAGCAGTACTTC
CAIRDGGRGAGEQYF
>TRBV29-1|NA|NA|TRBJ1-3
TGCAGCGTCTCACCGGGCTCTGGAAACACCATATATTTT
CSVSPGSGNTIYF
>TRBV7-9|TRBD1|NA|TRBJ2-5
TGTGCCAGCAGCCAGGGACAGGGAATGCTAGTGCCCCAGTACTTC
CASSQGQGMLVPQYF
>TRBV6-1|NA|NA|TRBJ1-4
TGTGCCAGCAGTGAAGGGACAGTCCCTAATGAAAAACTGTTTTTT
CASSEGTVPNEKLFF
>TRBV10-3|TRBD1|NA|TRBJ1-2
TGTGCCATCAGTGAACGGACAGGGGTATATCACACCTTC
CAISERTGVYHTF
>TRBV6-4|NA|few|TRBJ2-5
TGTGCCAGCACCAAAGAGACCCAGTACTTC
CASTKETQYF
>TRBV5-4|TRBD2|NA|TRBJ2-7
TGTGCCAGCAGCTTGCCTCTCGGGAGGGCCGGCGAGCAGTACTTC
CASSLPLGRAGEQYF
>TRBV28|TRBD1|NA|TRBJ2-7
TGTGCCGGGAAGGCAGGGGGCGTGGGAGTCGCCGAGCAGTACTTC
CAGKAGGVGVAEQYF
>TRBV15|TRBD1|NA|TRBJ1-4
TGTGCCACCAGCTCCCTACAGGGGTTTGCTGAAAAACTGTTTTTT
CATSSLQGFAEKLFF
>TRBV29-1|TRBD1|NA|TRBJ1-5
TGCAGCGTTGTGGTACAGGGGGGTCAGCCCCAGCATTTT
CSVVVQGGQPQHF
>TRBV4-3|NA|NA|TRBJ1-1
TGCGCCAGCAGCCAAGAAGGGAGCCGTGACGGGGTGAACACTGAAGCTTTCTTT
CASSQEGSRDGVNTEAFF
>TRBV29-1|NA|few|TRBJ2-5
TGCAGCGTTGCCAGGGTGCGCCAGGAGACCCAGTACTTC
CSVARVRQETQYF
>TRBV2|TRBD2|NA|TRBJ2-4
TGTGCCAGCACCCCCGGGAGGGGCGGAAACATTCAGTACTTC
CASTPGRGGNIQYF
>TRBV30|NA|NA|TRBJ2-2
TGTGCCTGGAGTGTGGAGGGGGCAGGTAGCACCGGGGAGCTGTTTTTT
CAWSVEGAGSTGELFF
>TRBV27|NA|NA|TRBJ2-3
TGTGCCAGCAGTTCAGATTCTAGCACAGATACGCAGTATTTT
CASSSDSSTDTQYF
>TRBV28|NA|NA|TRBJ1-1
TGTGCCAGCAGCCACAGGACCACTGAAGCTTTCTTT
CASSHRTTEAFF